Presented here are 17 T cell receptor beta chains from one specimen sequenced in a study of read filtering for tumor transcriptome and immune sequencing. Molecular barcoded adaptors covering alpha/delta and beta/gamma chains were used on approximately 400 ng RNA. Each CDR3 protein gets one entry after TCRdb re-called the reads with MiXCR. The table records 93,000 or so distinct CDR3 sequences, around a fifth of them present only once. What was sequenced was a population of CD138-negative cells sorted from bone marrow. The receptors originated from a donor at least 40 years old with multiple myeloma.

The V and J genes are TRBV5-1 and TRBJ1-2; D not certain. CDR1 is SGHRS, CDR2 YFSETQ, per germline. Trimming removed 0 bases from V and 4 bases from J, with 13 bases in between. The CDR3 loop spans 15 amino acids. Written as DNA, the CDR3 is TGCGCCAGCAGCTTGGTTCCAGGAGCCAGCTATGGCTACACCTTC. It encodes CASSLVPGASYGYTF.

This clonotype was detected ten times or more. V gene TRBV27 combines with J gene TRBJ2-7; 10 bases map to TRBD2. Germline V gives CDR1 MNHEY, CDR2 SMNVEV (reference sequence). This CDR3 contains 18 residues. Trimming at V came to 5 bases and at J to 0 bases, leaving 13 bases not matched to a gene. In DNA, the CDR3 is TGTGCCAGCAGTGTCCGACTAACCAGCGGGAGGGACTCCTACGAGCAGTACTTC. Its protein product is CASSVRLTSGRDSYEQYF.

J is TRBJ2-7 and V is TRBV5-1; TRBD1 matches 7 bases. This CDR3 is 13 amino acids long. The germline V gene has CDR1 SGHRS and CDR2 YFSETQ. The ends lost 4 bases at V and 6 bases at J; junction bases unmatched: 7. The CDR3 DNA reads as TGCGCCAGCAGCGCCCGACAGGGCGGCGAGCAGTACTTC. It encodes CASSARQGGEQYF.

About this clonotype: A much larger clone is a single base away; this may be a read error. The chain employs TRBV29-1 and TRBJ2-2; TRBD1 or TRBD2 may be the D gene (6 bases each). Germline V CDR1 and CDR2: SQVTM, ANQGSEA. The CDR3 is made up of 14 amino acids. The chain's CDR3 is CGVEPGGQTGELFF. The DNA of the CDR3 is TGCGGCGTTGAACCCGGGGGCCAAACCGGGGAGCTGTTTTTT.

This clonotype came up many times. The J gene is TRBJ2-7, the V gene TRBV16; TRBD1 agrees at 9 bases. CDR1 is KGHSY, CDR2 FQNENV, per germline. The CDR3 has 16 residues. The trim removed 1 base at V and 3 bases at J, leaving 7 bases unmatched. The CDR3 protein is CASSQWSTGQGYEQYF. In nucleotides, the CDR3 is TGTGCCAGCAGCCAATGGTCCACGGGACAGGGCTACGAGCAGTACTTC.

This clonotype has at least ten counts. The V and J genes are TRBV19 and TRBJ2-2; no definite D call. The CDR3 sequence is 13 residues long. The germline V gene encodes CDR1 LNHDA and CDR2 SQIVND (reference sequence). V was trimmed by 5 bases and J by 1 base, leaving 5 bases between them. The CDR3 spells CASSPRNTGELFF. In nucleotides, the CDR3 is TGTGCCAGTAGTCCCCGGAACACCGGGGAGCTGTTTTTT.

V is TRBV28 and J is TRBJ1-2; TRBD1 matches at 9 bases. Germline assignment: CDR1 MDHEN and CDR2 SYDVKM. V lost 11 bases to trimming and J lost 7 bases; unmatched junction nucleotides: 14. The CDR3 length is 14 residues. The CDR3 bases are TGTGCCGCGAGGACAGGGGTTTTGCAATTTGGCTACACCTTC. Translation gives CAARTGVLQFGYTF.

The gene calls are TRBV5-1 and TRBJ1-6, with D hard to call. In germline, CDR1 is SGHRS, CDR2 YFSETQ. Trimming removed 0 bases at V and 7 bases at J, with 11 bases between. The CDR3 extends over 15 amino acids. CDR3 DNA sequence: TGCGCCAGCAGCTTGGGGCCAGGAGAGAATTCACCCCTCCACTTT. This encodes CASSLGPGENSPLHF.

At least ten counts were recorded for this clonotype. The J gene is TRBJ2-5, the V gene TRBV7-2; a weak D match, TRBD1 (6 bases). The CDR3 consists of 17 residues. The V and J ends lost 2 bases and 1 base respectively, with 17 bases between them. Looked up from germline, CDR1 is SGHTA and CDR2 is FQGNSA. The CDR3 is CASSLIQGLQSQETQYF. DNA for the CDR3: TGTGCCAGCAGCTTAATACAGGGCCTGCAGTCCCAAGAGACCCAGTACTTC.

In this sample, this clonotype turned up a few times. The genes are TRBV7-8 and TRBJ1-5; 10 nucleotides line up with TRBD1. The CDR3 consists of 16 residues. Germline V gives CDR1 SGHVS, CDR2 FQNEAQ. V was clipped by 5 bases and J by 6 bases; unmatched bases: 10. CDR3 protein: CASSARQGAGGQPQHF. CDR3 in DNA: TGTGCCAGCAGCGCCAGACAGGGGGCTGGCGGTCAGCCCCAGCATTTT.

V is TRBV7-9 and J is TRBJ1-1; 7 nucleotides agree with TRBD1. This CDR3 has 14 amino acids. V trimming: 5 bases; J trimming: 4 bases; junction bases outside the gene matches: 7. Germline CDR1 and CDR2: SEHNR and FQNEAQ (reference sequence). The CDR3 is CASSHGQAITEAFF. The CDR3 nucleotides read TGTGCCAGCAGCCACGGACAGGCGATCACTGAAGCTTTCTTT. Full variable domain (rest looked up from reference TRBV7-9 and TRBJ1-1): DTGVSQNPRHKITKRGQNVTFRCDPISEHNRLYWYRQTLGQGPEFLTYFQNEAQLEKSRLLSDRFSAERPKGSFSTLEIQRTEQGDSAMYLCASSHGQAITEAFFGQGTRLTVV.

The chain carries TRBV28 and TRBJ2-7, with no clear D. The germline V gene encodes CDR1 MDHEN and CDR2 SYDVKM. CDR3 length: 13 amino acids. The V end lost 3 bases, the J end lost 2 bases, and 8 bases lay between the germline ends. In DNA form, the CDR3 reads TGTGCCAGCAGTTTTTCGCCTGCCTACGAGCAGTACTTC. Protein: CASSFSPAYEQYF.

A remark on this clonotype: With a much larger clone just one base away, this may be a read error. CDR3 loop: CASNVEGGYNEQFF. CDR3 DNA: TGTGCCAGCAACGTAGAAGGCGGTTACAATGAGCAGTTCTTC. V is TRBV9 and J is TRBJ2-1; D ambiguous. Germline V lookup: CDR1 SGDLS, CDR2 YYNGEE. This CDR3 comprises 14 residues.

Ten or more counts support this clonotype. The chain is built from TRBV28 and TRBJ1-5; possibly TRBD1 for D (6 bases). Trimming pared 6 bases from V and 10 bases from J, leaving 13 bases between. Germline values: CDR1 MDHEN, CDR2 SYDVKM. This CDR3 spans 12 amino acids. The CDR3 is CASRGGLHPQHF. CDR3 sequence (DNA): TGTGCCAGCAGGGGGGGCCTCCATCCCCAGCATTTT.

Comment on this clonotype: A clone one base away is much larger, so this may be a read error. DNA for the CDR3: TGTGCCAGCAGCCGGGCAGCCAGCACTGAAGCTTTCTTT. This sequence encodes CASSRAASTEAFF. The V gene is TRBV3-1, the J gene TRBJ1-1; no firm D call. V lost 4 bases to trimming and J lost 4 bases, with 10 bases between them. Germline lookup yields CDR1 LGHDT and CDR2 YNNKEL (reference sequence). The CDR3 has 13 residues.

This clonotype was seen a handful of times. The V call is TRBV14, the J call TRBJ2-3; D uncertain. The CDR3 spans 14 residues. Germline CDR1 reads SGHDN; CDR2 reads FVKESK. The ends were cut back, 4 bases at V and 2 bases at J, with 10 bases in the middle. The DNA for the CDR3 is TGTGCCAGCAGCCCGACGGTCTTCACAGATACGCAGTATTTT. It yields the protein CASSPTVFTDTQYF.

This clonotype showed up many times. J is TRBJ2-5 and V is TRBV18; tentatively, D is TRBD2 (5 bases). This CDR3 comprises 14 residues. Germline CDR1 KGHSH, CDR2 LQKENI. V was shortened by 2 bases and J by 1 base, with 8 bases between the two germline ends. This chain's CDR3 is CASSPRLAQETQYF. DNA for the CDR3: TGTGCCAGCTCACCAAGGCTAGCCCAAGAGACCCAGTACTTC.